These 16 T cell receptor beta chains share one sample of origin, sequenced in a study of cytotoxic CD8 clonotypes in ibrutinib-treated CLL. Clones were read by immunoSEQ multiplex PCR, and TCRdb kept only the in-frame ones, dropping some. The sample has 200,000 or so clones; 70% are singletons. Sequencing used PBMCs, obtained after 12 months of ibrutinib treatment. The source of these receptors is a human donor with chronic lymphocytic leukemia.

This clone appeared a few times. The rearrangement uses TRBV7-9 and TRBJ2-7; 9 nucleotides line up with TRBD1. The length of the CDR3 is 14 residues. Trimming cost V 5 bases and J 5 bases; bases outside gene matches: 7. Germline lookup yields CDR1 SEHNR and CDR2 FQNEAQ (reference sequence). DNA for the CDR3: TGTGCCAGCAGCCAAGGGACAGGGAACGACGAGCAGTACTTC. This encodes CASSQGTGNDEQYF.

This chain connects TRBV30 to TRBJ2-7; D gene ambiguous. The ends were cut back, 2 bases at V and 6 bases at J, with 14 bases in the middle. This CDR3 has 13 residues. Germline loops: CDR1 GTSNPN, CDR2 SVGIG (reference sequence). The CDR3 region is CAWSPELAVEQYF. The DNA for the CDR3 is TGTGCCTGGAGTCCCGAATTGGCAGTCGAGCAGTACTTC.

The V gene is TRBV2, the J gene TRBJ1-1, with TRBD1 identical over 7 bases. V lost 10 bases, J lost 5 bases, and 16 bases stayed unmatched. Germline assignment: CDR1 SNHLY and CDR2 FYNNEI. There are 15 residues in the CDR3. The CDR3 region is CAISTTGPPVTEAFF. In DNA form, the CDR3 reads TGTGCCATTTCGACGACAGGGCCCCCTGTAACTGAAGCTTTCTTT. Full variable domain (remainder filled in from reference TRBV2 and TRBJ1-1): EPEVTQTPSHQVTQMGQEVILRCVPISNHLYFYWYRQILGQKVEFLVSFYNNEISEKSEIFDDQFSVERPDGSNFTLKIRSTKLEDSAMYFCAISTTGPPVTEAFFGQGTRLTVV.

This clone was picked up one time. The chain employs TRBV6-6 and TRBJ2-7; TRBD1 or TRBD2 may be the D gene (6 bases each). V gave up 4 bases and J gave up 3 bases, with 13 bases separating them. The CDR3 length is 14 residues. Per the germline V gene, CDR1 is MNHNY and CDR2 is SVGAGI (reference sequence). CDR3 region: CASSWGAFLYEQYF. The CDR3 nucleotides are TGTGCCAGCAGTTGGGGGGCCTTCCTCTACGAGCAGTACTTC.

The CDR3 loop is CAWVPGQGTNEQYF. CDR3 DNA: TGTGCCTGGGTTCCGGGACAGGGCACCAACGAGCAGTACTTC. This chain uses TRBV30 with TRBJ2-7, with 9 positions matching TRBD1. The J segment lost 5 bases and the V segment lost 5 bases, leaving 10 bases of the junction unmatched. Germline values: CDR1 GTSNPN, CDR2 SVGIG (reference sequence). This CDR3 has 14 amino acids.

The V call is TRBV27, the J call TRBJ1-1; no clear D gene. The germline CDR1 and CDR2 sequences are MNHEY and SMNVEV (reference sequence). V shed 6 bases and J shed 0 bases, with 11 bases lying between them. The CDR3 loop spans 14 amino acids. The CDR3 DNA reads as TGTGCCAGCAGGTCGGCGGGTGTGAACACTGAAGCTTTCTTT. Translated, it gives CASRSAGVNTEAFF.

The chain carries TRBV5-5 and TRBJ1-1; tentative D call: TRBD1 (5 bases). The CDR3 totals 13 residues. Deletions cut 10 bases from V and 4 bases from J, with 17 bases between. Germline CDR1 is SGHKS and CDR2 is YYEKEE (reference sequence). This CDR3 is CAGSSNRLTEAFF. The CDR3 DNA reads as TGTGCCGGATCCTCAAACAGGCTCACTGAAGCTTTCTTT.

The chain is built from TRBV18 and TRBJ2-7, with D perhaps matching TRBD1 or TRBD2 (5 bases each). CDR1 is KGHSH and CDR2 is LQKENI in the germline V gene. There are 15 residues in the CDR3. The V end lost 0 bases, the J end lost 5 bases, and 14 bases lay between the germline ends. CDR3 in amino acids: CASSPPQGGGHEQYF. Written as DNA, the CDR3 is TGTGCCAGCTCACCACCTCAGGGTGGGGGTCACGAGCAGTACTTC.

This clone was seen a handful of times. J is TRBJ1-1 and V is TRBV5-6; 9 nucleotides align to TRBD1. Unmatched junction bases numbered 8, after V lost 4 bases and J lost 7 bases. Germline CDR1 reads SGHDT; CDR2 reads YYEEEE. The CDR3 spans 14 residues. The CDR3 loop is CASSRPGTGIEAFF. CDR3 bases: TGTGCCAGCAGCAGGCCCGGGACAGGGATTGAAGCTTTCTTT.

V usage is TRBV19 and J usage is TRBJ1-4; 9 positions match TRBD1. Losses at the gene ends were 2 bases for V and 1 base for J; bases not matched to a gene: 8. The CDR3 has 18 residues. Looked up from germline, CDR1 is LNHDA and CDR2 is SQIVND (reference sequence). The CDR3 spells CASSIFWGTGRTNEKLFF. The CDR3 nucleotides read TGTGCCAGTAGTATATTCTGGGGGACAGGGAGAACTAATGAAAAACTGTTTTTT. Filled out from reference TRBV19 and TRBJ1-4, the complete variable domain reads DGGITQSPKYLFRKEGQNVTLSCEQNLNHDAMYWYRQDPGQGLRLIYYSQIVNDFQKGDIAEGYSVSREKKESFPLTVTSAQKNPTAFYLCASSIFWGTGRTNEKLFFGSGTQLSVL.

There are a few counts of this clone. The same CDR3 also results from other DNA sequences found in this sample. This chain joins TRBV7-2 and TRBJ1-5; D might be TRBD1 (6 bases). V lost 3 bases and J 4 bases, leaving 13 bases between the germline ends. The CDR3 loop spans 15 amino acids. Germline loops: CDR1 SGHTA, CDR2 FQGNSA. CDR3 DNA: TGTGCCAGCAGCTTTGGGGGGGCGTCGAATCAGCCCCAGCATTTT. Residues: CASSFGGASNQPQHF.

The chain has TRBV25-1 and TRBJ1-1, with 9 bases lining up with TRBD1. V gave up 7 bases and J gave up 5 bases; unmatched junction bases: 5. Germline V lookup: CDR1 MGHDK, CDR2 SYGVNS. The CDR3 contains 13 residues. This chain's CDR3 is CASTGQGSTEAFF. DNA of the CDR3: TGTGCCAGCACGGGACAGGGTTCGACTGAAGCTTTCTTT.

The rearrangement uses TRBV5-1 and TRBJ1-1; 8 nucleotides agree with TRBD1. The germline V gene has CDR1 SGHRS and CDR2 YFSETQ. The CDR3 has 15 residues. V lost 4 bases, J lost 1 base, and 6 bases stayed unmatched. CDR3 DNA sequence: TGCGCCAGCAGCCAGACAGGGGTTGGGAACACTGAAGCTTTCTTT. Translated, it gives CASSQTGVGNTEAFF.

This rearrangement joins TRBV5-6 to TRBJ1-2; 7 bases fit TRBD1. The CDR3 runs to 15 residues. Trimming at V came to 4 bases and at J to 8 bases, leaving 14 bases not matched to a gene. CDR1 and CDR2 (germline): SGHDT, YYEEEE. DNA of the CDR3: TGTGCCAGCAGCCACTACAGGGGACGGGGGTACGGCTACACCTTC. This gives the protein CASSHYRGRGYGYTF.

Comment on this clone: It may be a read error: a sequence one base away is much more abundant. The same CDR3 can be traced to other DNA sequences in this sample. The chain carries TRBV5-6 and TRBJ1-4, with 9 bases that match TRBD1. The V and J ends lost 2 bases and 5 bases, in that order; junction bases with no gene match: 1. The CDR3 consists of 14 residues. Germline V CDR1 and CDR2: SGHDT, YYEEEE. Here the CDR3 DNA reads TGTGCCAGCAGCTTCGGGACAGGGAATGAAAAACTGTTTTTT. Its translation: CASSFGTGNEKLFF.

The chain links TRBV19 to TRBJ2-7; TRBD2 aligns across 7 bases. Looked up from germline, CDR1 is LNHDA and CDR2 is SQIVND (reference sequence). CDR3 length: 16 residues. V shed 0 bases and J 2 bases; nucleotides not matched to a gene: 7. Here the CDR3 DNA reads TGTGCCAGTAGTATAGACGCCCAGCGGGGAGCCTACGAGCAGTACTTC. Residues: CASSIDAQRGAYEQYF.